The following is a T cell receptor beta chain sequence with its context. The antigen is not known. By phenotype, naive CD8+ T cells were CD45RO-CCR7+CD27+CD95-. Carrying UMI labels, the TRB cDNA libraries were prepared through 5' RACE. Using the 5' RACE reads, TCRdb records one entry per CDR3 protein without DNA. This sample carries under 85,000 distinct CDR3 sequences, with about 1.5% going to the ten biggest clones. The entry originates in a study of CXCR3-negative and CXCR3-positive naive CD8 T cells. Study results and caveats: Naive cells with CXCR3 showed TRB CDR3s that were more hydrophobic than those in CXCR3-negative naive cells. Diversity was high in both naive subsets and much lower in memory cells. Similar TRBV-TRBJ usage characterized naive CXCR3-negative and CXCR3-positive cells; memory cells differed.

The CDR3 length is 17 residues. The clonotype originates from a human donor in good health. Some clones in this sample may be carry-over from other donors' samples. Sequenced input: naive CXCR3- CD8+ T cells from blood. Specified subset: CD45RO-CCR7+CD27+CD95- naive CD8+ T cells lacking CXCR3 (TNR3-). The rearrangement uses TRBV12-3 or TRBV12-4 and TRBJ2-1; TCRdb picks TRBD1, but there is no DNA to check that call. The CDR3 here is CASSLPSGTKGDNEQFF.